This T cell receptor (beta chain) was recovered during a study of shared clonotypes between healthy human individuals. Study conclusions and caveats: Approximately 4.6% of naive CD4 clonotypes were shared across a handful of donors.

Worth noting for this clone: Its target is not known.

Germline lookup yields CDR1 MDHEN and CDR2 SYDVKM. Trimming stripped 6 bases from V and 1 base from J, with 14 bases between. This CDR3 has 15 amino acids. Data came from immunoSEQ multiplex PCR; TCRdb stores just in-frame clones and leaves some out. The sample includes a few million clones, approximately 92% seen only once; the top ten take roughly 1.7%. Naive-designated CD8 cells lacked CD45RO, were positively enriched for CCR7, and omitted terminally differentiated effector memory CD45RA+ cells. The TCR comes from a man in his late teens or twenties in good health. Some clones in this sample may be carry-over from other donors' samples. V and J are TRBV28 and TRBJ2-3; D assignment may be TRBD1 or TRBD2 (7 bases each). The sample consisted of naive CD8+ T cells from PBMCs. CDR3 sequence: CASRPRGGGTDTQYF. CDR3 sequence (DNA): TGTGCCAGCAGACCCAGGGGGGGTGGCACAGATACGCAGTATTTT.